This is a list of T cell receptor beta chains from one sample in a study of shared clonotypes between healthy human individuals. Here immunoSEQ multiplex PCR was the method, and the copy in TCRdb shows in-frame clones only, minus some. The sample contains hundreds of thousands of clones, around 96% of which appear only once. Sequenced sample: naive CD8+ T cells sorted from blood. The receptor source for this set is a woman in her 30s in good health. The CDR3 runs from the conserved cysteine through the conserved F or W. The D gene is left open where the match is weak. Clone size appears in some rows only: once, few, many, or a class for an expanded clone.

CDR3: CSVLGGRIYNEQFF; DNA: TGCAGCGTTCTCGGCGGGAGGATATACAATGAGCAGTTCTTC; J: TRBJ2-1; V: TRBV29-1; D: TRBD2; size: NA
CDR3: CATSNRDGAQPQHF; DNA: TGTGCCACCAGCAACAGAGATGGTGCTCAGCCCCAGCATTTT; J: TRBJ1-5; V: TRBV15; D: NA; size: NA
CDR3: CASSGRGTSYEQYF; DNA: TGTGCCAGCAGCGGACGGGGGACCTCCTACGAGCAGTACTTC; J: TRBJ2-7; V: TRBV7-9; D: NA; size: once
CDR3: CASSQETQPNSGNTIYF; DNA: TGCGCCAGCAGCCAAGAAACACAGCCAAACTCTGGAAACACCATATATTTT; J: TRBJ1-3; V: TRBV4-1; D: NA; size: NA
CDR3: CASSQHTGRNQPQHF; DNA: TGCGCCAGCAGCCAACACACAGGGAGGAATCAGCCCCAGCATTTT; J: TRBJ1-5; V: TRBV4-1; D: NA; size: few
CDR3: CASSYSGTGLSETQYF; DNA: TGTGCCAGCAGTTACTCCGGGACAGGGCTTTCAGAGACCCAGTACTTC; J: TRBJ2-5; V: TRBV6-6; D: TRBD1; size: NA
CDR3: CASSRTSGSWNYEQYF; DNA: TGTGCCAGCAGTCGGACTAGCGGGAGCTGGAACTACGAGCAGTACTTC; J: TRBJ2-7; V: TRBV27; D: TRBD2; size: NA
CDR3: CASSTDRALVGQYF; DNA: TGTGCCAGCAGTACCGACAGGGCTCTAGTAGGGCAGTACTTC; J: TRBJ2-7; V: TRBV6-6; D: TRBD1; size: NA
CDR3: CASSEGGTQNIQYF; DNA: TGTGCCAGCAGCGAGGGGGGGACCCAAAACATTCAGTACTTC; J: TRBJ2-4; V: TRBV9; D: NA; size: NA
CDR3: CASSRYRDGNEKLFF; DNA: TGCGCCAGCAGCCGCTACCGGGACGGTAATGAAAAACTGTTTTTT; J: TRBJ1-4; V: TRBV4-1; D: NA; size: NA
CDR3: CSVSDRSANTGELFF; DNA: TGCAGCGTCTCTGACCGATCCGCGAACACCGGGGAGCTGTTTTTT; J: TRBJ2-2; V: TRBV29-1; D: NA; size: NA
CDR3: CASSQAMGVTEAFF; DNA: TGCGCCAGCAGCCAAGCGATGGGGGTGACTGAAGCTTTCTTT; J: TRBJ1-1; V: TRBV4-1; D: NA; size: NA
CDR3: CASSPAFRDRDGYTF; DNA: TGTGCCAGCAGCCCCGCTTTCCGGGACAGAGATGGCTACACCTTC; J: TRBJ1-2; V: TRBV27; D: TRBD1; size: NA
CDR3: CASSPPGLGRETQYF; DNA: TGTGCCAGCAGTCCCCCGGGATTAGGGAGGGAGACCCAGTACTTC; J: TRBJ2-5; V: TRBV6-6; D: NA; size: NA
CDR3: CASSPGLAGEEDEQYF; DNA: TGTGCCAGCAGCCCGGGACTAGCGGGAGAGGAGGACGAGCAGTACTTC; J: TRBJ2-7; V: TRBV7-3; D: TRBD2; size: NA
CDR3: CASSQLQGTSRPQEQYF; DNA: TGCGCCAGCAGCCAATTACAGGGGACTAGCCGTCCCCAGGAGCAGTACTTC; J: TRBJ2-7; V: TRBV4-1; D: TRBD2; size: NA
CDR3: CAISESGKERAGGEQFF; DNA: TGTGCCATCAGTGAATCGGGGAAGGAGCGGGCCGGGGGTGAGCAGTTCTTC; J: TRBJ2-1; V: TRBV10-3; D: NA; size: NA
CDR3: CASSFGNTIYF; DNA: TGTGCCAGCAGTTTTGGGAACACCATATATTTT; J: TRBJ1-3; V: TRBV28; D: NA; size: once
CDR3: CASSFLSGSYEQYF; DNA: TGTGCCAGCAGCTTTCTTAGCGGGAGTTACGAGCAGTACTTC; J: TRBJ2-7; V: TRBV5-6; D: TRBD2; size: NA
CDR3: CAWSGGNYGYTF; DNA: TGTGCCTGGAGTGGAGGGAACTATGGCTACACCTTC; J: TRBJ1-2; V: TRBV30; D: NA; size: once
CDR3: CASSQDGRGGNEQFF; DNA: TGCGCCAGCAGCCAAGACGGGAGGGGTGGCAATGAGCAGTTCTTC; J: TRBJ2-1; V: TRBV4-1; D: TRBD2; size: NA
CDR3: CASRRYRGGNEKLFF; DNA: TGTGCCAGCAGGCGCTACAGAGGGGGCAACGAAAAACTGTTTTTT; J: TRBJ1-4; V: TRBV6-5; D: TRBD1; size: many
CDR3: CASSVSGRARSEQFF; DNA: TGTGCCAGTAGCGTTAGCGGGAGGGCTAGGAGTGAGCAGTTCTTC; J: TRBJ2-1; V: TRBV19; D: TRBD2; size: NA
CDR3: CASRSDPGEQFF; DNA: TGTGCCAGCAGAAGTGACCCCGGTGAGCAGTTCTTC; J: TRBJ2-1; V: TRBV27; D: NA; size: NA
CDR3: CASSWVGRTDTQYF; DNA: TGTGCCAGCAGTTGGGTTGGGCGCACAGATACGCAGTATTTT; J: TRBJ2-3; V: TRBV27; D: NA; size: NA
CDR3: CSVGGDISYNEQFF; DNA: TGCAGCGTCGGCGGGGATATCAGTTACAATGAGCAGTTCTTC; J: TRBJ2-1; V: TRBV29-1; D: NA; size: NA
CDR3: CASSRQGAIFTSPLHF; DNA: TGTGCCAGCAGCCGACAGGGGGCGATCTTCACTTCACCCCTCCACTTT; J: TRBJ1-6; V: TRBV13; D: TRBD1; size: NA
CDR3: CASSLPRGEQFF; DNA: TGTGCCAGCAGCCTACCGCGGGGTGAGCAGTTCTTC; J: TRBJ2-1; V: TRBV9; D: NA; size: NA
CDR3: CASSFNQARRNEQFF; DNA: TGTGCCAGCAGTTTTAACCAGGCCAGGCGGAATGAGCAGTTCTTC; J: TRBJ2-1; V: TRBV28; D: NA; size: NA
CDR3: CASSLGENTEAFF; DNA: TGTGCCAGCAGTTTGGGTGAGAACACTGAAGCTTTCTTT; J: TRBJ1-1; V: TRBV6-5; D: NA; size: NA
CDR3: CASSLSRYLYEQYF; DNA: TGTGCCAGCAGTTTATCTCGGTATCTCTACGAGCAGTACTTC; J: TRBJ2-7; V: TRBV27; D: NA; size: NA
CDR3: CASSHLGLEGLSTGANVLTF; DNA: TGCGCCAGCAGCCACCTGGGCCTAGAAGGACTTTCGACTGGGGCCAACGTCCTGACTTTC; J: TRBJ2-6; V: TRBV10-1; D: NA; size: NA
CDR3: CASSLDLGLAGPSSYNEQFF; DNA: TGTGCCAGCAGCTTAGATTTGGGACTAGCGGGCCCAAGCTCCTACAATGAGCAGTTCTTC; J: TRBJ2-1; V: TRBV7-6; D: TRBD2; size: NA
CDR3: CSVDTGSSGANVLTF; DNA: TGCAGCGTGGACACAGGGAGCTCTGGGGCCAACGTCCTGACTTTC; J: TRBJ2-6; V: TRBV29-1; D: NA; size: NA
CDR3: CASSYGTGAYNEQFF; DNA: TGTGCCAGCAGTTACGGGACAGGGGCTTACAATGAGCAGTTCTTC; J: TRBJ2-1; V: TRBV13; D: TRBD1; size: NA
CDR3: CASSPWGGTGVHEQYF; DNA: TGTGCCAGCTCCCCCTGGGGCGGGACAGGGGTCCACGAGCAGTACTTC; J: TRBJ2-7; V: TRBV14; D: TRBD1; size: NA
CDR3: CASSYGNTIYF; DNA: TGTGCCAGCAGTTACGGAAACACCATATATTTT; J: TRBJ1-3; V: TRBV6-6; D: NA; size: once
CDR3: CASSEGLAGFDTQYF; DNA: TGTGCCAGCAGCGAAGGACTAGCGGGATTCGATACGCAGTATTTT; J: TRBJ2-3; V: TRBV7-2; D: TRBD2; size: once
CDR3: CASSLIGLAGGNEQFF; DNA: TGTGCCAGCAGTCTAATTGGGCTAGCGGGGGGCAATGAGCAGTTCTTC; J: TRBJ2-1; V: TRBV27; D: TRBD2; size: NA
CDR3: CASSISAVEYNEQFF; DNA: TGTGCCAGTAGTATTTCGGCGGTTGAATACAATGAGCAGTTCTTC; J: TRBJ2-1; V: TRBV19; D: NA; size: NA
CDR3: CASSLVYNSYNEQFF; DNA: TGCGCCAGCAGCTTGGTATATAACTCCTACAATGAGCAGTTCTTC; J: TRBJ2-1; V: TRBV5-1; D: NA; size: NA